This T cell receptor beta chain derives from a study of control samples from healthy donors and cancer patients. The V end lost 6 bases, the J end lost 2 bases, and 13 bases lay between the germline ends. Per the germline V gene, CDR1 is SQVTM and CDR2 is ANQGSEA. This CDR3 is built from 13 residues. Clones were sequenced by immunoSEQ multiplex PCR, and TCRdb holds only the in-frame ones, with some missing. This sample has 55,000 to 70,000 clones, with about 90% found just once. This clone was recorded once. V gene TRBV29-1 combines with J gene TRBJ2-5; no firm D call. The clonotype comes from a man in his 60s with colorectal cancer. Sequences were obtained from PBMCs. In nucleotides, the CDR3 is TGCAGCGTCGGAAGGGCCTCACAAGAGACCCAGTACTTC. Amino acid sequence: CSVGRASQETQYF.